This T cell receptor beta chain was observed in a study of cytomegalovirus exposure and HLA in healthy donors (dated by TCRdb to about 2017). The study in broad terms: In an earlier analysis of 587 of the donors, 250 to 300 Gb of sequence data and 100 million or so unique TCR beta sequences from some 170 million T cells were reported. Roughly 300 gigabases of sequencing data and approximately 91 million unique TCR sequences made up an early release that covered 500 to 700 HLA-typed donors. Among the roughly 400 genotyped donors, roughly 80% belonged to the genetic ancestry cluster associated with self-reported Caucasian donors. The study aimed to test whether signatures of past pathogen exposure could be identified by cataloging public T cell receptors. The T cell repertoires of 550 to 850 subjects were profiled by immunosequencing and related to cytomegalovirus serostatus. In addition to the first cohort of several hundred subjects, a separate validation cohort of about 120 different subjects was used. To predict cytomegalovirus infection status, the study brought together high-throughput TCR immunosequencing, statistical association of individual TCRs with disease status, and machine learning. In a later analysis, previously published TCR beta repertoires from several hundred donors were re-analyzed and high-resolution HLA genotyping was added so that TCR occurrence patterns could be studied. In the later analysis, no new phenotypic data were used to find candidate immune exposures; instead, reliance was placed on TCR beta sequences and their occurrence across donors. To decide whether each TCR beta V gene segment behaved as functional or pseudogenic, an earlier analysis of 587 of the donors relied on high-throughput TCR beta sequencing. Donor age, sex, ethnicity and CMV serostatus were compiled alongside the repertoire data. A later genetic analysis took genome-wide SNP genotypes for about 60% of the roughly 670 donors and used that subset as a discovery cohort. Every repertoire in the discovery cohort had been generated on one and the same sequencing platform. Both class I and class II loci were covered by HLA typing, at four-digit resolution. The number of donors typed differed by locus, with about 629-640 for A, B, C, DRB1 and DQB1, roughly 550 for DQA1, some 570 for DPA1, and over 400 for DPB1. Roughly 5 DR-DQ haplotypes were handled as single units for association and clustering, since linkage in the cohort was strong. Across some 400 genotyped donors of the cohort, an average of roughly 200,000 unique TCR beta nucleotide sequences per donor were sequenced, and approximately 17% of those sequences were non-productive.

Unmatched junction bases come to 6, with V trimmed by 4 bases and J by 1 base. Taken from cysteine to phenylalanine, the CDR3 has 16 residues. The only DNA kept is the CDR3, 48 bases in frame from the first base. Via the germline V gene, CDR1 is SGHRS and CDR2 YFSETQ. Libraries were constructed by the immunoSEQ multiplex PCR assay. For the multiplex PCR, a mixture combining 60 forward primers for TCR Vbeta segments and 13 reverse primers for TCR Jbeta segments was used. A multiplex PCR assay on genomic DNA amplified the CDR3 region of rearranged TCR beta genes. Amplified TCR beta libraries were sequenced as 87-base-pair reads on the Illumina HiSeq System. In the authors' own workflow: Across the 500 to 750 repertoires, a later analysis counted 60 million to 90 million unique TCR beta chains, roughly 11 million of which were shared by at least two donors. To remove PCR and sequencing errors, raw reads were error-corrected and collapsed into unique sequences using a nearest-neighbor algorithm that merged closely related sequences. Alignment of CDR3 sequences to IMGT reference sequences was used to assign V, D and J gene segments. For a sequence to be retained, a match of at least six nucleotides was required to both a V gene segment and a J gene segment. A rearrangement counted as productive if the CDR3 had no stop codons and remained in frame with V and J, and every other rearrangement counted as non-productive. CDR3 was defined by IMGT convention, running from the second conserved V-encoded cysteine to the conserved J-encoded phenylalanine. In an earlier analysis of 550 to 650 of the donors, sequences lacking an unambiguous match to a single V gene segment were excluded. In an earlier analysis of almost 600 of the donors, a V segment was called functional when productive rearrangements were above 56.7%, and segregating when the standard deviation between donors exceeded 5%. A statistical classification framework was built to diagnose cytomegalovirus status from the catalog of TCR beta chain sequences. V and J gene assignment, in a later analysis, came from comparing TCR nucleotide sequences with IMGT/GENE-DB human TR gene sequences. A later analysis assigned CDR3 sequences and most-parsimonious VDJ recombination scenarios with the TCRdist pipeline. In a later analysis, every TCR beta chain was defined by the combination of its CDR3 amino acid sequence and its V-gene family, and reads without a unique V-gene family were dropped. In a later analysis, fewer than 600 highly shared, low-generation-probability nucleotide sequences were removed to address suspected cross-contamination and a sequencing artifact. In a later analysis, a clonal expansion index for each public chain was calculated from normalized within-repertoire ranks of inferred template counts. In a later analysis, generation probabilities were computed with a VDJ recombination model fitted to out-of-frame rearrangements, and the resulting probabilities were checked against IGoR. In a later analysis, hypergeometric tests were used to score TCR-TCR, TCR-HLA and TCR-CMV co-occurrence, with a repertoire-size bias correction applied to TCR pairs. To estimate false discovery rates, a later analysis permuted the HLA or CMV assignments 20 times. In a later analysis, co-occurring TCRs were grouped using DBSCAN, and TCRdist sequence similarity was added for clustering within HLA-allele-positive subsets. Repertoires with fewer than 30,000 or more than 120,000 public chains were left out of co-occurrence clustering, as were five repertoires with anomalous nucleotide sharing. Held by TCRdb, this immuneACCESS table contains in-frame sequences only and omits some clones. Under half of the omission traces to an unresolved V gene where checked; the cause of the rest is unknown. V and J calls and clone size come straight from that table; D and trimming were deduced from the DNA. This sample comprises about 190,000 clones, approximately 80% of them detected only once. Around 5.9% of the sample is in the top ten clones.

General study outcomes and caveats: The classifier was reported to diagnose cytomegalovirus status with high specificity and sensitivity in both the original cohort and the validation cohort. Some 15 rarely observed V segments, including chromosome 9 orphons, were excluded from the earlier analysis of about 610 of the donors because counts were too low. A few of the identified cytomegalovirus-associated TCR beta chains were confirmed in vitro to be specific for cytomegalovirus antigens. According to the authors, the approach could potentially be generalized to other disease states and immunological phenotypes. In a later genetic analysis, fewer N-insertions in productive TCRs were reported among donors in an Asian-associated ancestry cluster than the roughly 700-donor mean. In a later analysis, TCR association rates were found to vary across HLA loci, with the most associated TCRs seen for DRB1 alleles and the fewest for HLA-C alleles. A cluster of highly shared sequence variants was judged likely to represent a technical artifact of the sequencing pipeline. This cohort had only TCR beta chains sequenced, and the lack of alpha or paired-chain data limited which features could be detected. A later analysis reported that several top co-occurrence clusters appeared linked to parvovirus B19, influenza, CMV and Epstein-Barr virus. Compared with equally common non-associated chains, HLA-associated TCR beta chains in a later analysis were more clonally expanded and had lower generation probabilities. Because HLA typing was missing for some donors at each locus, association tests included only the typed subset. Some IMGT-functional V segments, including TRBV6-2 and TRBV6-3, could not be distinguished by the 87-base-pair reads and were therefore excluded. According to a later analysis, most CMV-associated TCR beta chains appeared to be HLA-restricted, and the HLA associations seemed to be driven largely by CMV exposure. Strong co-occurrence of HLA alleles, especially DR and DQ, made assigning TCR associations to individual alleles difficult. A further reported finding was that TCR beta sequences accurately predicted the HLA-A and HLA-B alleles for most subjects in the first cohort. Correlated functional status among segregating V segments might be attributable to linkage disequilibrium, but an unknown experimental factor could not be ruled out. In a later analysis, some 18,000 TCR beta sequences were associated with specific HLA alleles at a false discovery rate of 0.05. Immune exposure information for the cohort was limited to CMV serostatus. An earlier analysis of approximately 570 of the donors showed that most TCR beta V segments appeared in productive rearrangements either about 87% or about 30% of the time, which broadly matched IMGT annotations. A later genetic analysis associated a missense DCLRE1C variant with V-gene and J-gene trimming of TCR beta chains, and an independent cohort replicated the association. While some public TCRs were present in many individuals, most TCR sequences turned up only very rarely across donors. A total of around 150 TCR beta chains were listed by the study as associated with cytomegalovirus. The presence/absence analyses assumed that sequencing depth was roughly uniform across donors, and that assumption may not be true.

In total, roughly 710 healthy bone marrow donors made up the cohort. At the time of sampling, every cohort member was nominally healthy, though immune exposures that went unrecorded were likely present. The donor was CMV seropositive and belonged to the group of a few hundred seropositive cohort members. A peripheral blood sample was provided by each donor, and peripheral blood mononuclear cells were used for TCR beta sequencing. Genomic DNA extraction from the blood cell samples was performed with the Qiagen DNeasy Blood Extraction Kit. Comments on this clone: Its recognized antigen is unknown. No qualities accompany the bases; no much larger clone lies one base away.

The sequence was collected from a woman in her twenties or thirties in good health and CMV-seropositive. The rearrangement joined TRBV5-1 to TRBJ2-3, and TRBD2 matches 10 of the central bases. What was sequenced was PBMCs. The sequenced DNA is TGCGCCAGCAGCCCCCTGCTAGCGGGGGGCACAGATACGCAGTATTTT. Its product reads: CASSPLLAGGTDTQYF.